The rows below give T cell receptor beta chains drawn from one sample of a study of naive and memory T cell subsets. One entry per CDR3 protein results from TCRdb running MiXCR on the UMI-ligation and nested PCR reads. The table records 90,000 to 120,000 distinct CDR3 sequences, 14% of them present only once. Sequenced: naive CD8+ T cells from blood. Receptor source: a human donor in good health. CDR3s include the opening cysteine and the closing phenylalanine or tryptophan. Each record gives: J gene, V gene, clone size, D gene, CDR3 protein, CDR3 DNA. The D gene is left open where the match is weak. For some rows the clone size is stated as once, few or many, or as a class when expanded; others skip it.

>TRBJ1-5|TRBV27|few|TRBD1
CASRPGQGLWPQHF
TGTGCCAGCAGACCGGGACAGGGGCTCTGGCCCCAGCATTTT
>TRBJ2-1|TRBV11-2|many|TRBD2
CASSLGVLAGGHGDNEQFF
TGTGCCAGCAGCTTAGGAGTACTAGCGGGAGGGCATGGGGACAATGAGCAGTTCTTC
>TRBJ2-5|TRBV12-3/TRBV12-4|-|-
CASRARGFQETQYF
TGTGCCAGCAGGGCCCGGGGCTTCCAAGAGACCCAGTACTTC
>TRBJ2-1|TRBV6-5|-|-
CASSSLTSRGHHEQFF
TGTGCCAGCAGTTCCCTGACTAGCAGGGGGCATCATGAGCAGTTCTTC
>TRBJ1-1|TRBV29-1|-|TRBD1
CSVRLKPGTEKNTEAFF
TGCAGCGTTAGGCTCAAGCCCGGGACAGAGAAGAACACTGAAGCTTTCTTT
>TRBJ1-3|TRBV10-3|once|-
CAISEVGTGNTIYF
TGTGCCATCAGTGAGGTCGGCACTGGAAACACCATATATTTT
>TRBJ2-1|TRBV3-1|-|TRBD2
CASSPGLAGGENEQFF
TGTGCCAGCAGCCCCGGACTAGCGGGGGGTGAGAATGAGCAGTTCTTC
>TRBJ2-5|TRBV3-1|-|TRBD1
CASSQVMGQGAGFDQETQYF
TGTGCCAGCAGCCAAGTAATGGGACAGGGGGCAGGGTTCGACCAAGAGACCCAGTACTTC
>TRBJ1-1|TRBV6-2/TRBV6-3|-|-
CASSYGPPNTEAFF
TGTGCCAGCAGTTATGGGCCGCCGAACACTGAAGCTTTCTTT
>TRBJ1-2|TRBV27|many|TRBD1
CASRSPSGQGNYGYTF
TGTGCCAGCAGATCCCCCTCCGGACAGGGGAACTATGGCTACACCTTC
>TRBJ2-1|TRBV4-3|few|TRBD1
CASSRTGPYNEQFF
TGCGCCAGCAGCCGGACAGGGCCCTACAATGAGCAGTTCTTC
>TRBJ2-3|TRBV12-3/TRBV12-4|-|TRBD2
CASSFIGLAGGPGTDTQYF
TGTGCCAGCAGTTTTATCGGACTAGCGGGAGGGCCTGGCACAGATACGCAGTATTTT
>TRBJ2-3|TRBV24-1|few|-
CATREGRTDTQYF
TGTGCCACCAGAGAGGGAAGGACAGATACGCAGTATTTT
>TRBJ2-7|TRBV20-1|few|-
CSARGLGGSSYEQYF
TGCAGTGCTAGAGGACTTGGGGGGAGCTCCTACGAGCAGTACTTC
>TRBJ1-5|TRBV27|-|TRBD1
CASSPRAPTGENQPQHF
TGTGCCAGCAGTCCCCGGGCGCCGACAGGGGAAAATCAGCCCCAGCATTTT
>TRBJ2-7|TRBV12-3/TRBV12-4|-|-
CASSLAGPLYEQYF
TGTGCCAGCAGTTTAGCAGGTCCACTCTACGAGCAGTACTTC